The 26 T cell receptor beta chains below all came from one sample that was sequenced in a study of OX40 agonist ivuxolimab in advanced cancers. Generated by immunoSEQ multiplex PCR, the TCRdb table keeps only in-frame clones and is missing some. The table has some 95,000 clones, roughly nine tenths seen once. The input for sequencing was CD4+ or CD8+ T cells sorted from blood, taken in a trial of the OX40 agonist ivuxolimab. These receptors all stem from an adult with an advanced solid tumor such as melanoma, head and neck, liver or kidney cancer.

The chain is built from TRBV6-1 and TRBJ1-3; D not resolved. The CDR3 is 13 amino acids. Per the germline V gene, CDR1 is MNHNS and CDR2 is SASEGT. The CDR3 coding sequence is TGTGCATCAAGGGTTACCGGAGGAAACACCATATATTTT. This translates into CASRVTGGNTIYF.

The V call is TRBV18, the J call TRBJ2-7; perhaps TRBD1 as D (6 bases). The CDR3 is 14 residues long. Per germline, CDR1 KGHSH and CDR2 LQKENI. V was pared by 6 bases and J by 4 bases, with 16 bases between. CDR3 residues: CASSSGTNEYEQYF. The CDR3 region has the DNA TGTGCCAGCTCGTCCGGGACAAATGAGTACGAGCAGTACTTC.

The chain couples TRBV7-2 to TRBJ2-4, with D possibly being TRBD2 (5 bases). Germline values: CDR1 SGHTA, CDR2 FQGNSA. Between the trimmed V and J ends, which lost 1 base and 3 bases, there was a span of 10 bases. This CDR3 has 15 residues. CDR3: CASSLGGEGKNIQYF. CDR3 sequence (DNA): TGTGCCAGCAGCTTAGGGGGAGAAGGCAAAAACATTCAGTACTTC.

The J gene is TRBJ1-2, the V gene TRBV19; 9 nucleotides match TRBD1. Looked up from germline, CDR1 is LNHDA and CDR2 is SQIVND (reference sequence). V gave up 7 bases and J gave up 5 bases; unmatched junction bases: 8. The length of the CDR3 is 14 residues. This chain's CDR3 is CASNRQGEIYGYTF. CDR3 bases: TGTGCCAGTAATAGACAGGGGGAGATTTATGGCTACACCTTC. Full variable domain (rest looked up from reference TRBV19 and TRBJ1-2): DGGITQSPKYLFRKEGQNVTLSCEQNLNHDAMYWYRQDPGQGLRLIYYSQIVNDFQKGDIAEGYSVSREKKESFPLTVTSAQKNPTAFYLCASNRQGEIYGYTFGSGTRLTVV.

This chain links TRBV30 with TRBJ2-1; 12 positions match TRBD2. Trimming removed 2 bases from V and 6 bases from J; junction bases left unmatched: 5. The CDR3 contains 15 residues. Germline CDR1 is GTSNPN and CDR2 is SVGIG (reference sequence). The CDR3 region has the DNA TGTGCCTGGAGTCATCAACTAGCGGGAGGCAATGAGCAGTTCTTC. Protein: CAWSHQLAGGNEQFF.

The chain has TRBV7-3 and TRBJ2-1; 7 bases fit TRBD2. CDR1 and CDR2 from the germline V gene are SGHTA and FQGTGA. The CDR3 is 15 amino acids. The V segment lost 5 bases and the J segment 9 bases; nucleotides outside the gene matches: 13. The CDR3 loop reads CASSPKNSGNSEQFF. DNA of the CDR3: TGTGCCAGCAGCCCCAAGAACAGCGGGAATAGTGAGCAGTTCTTC. Full variable domain (outside the CDR3, taken from reference TRBV7-3 and TRBJ2-1): GAGVSQTPSNKVTEKGKYVELRCDPISGHTALYWYRQSLGQGPEFLIYFQGTGAADDSGLPNDRFFAVRPEGSVSTLKIQRTERGDSAVYLCASSPKNSGNSEQFFGPGTRLTVL.

The J gene is TRBJ1-6, the V gene TRBV6-5, with TRBD1 matching over 8 bases. With V trimmed by 3 bases and J by 2 bases, 3 bases remained unmatched. The CDR3 is 16 amino acids. CDR1 MNHEY and CDR2 SVGAGI come from the germline V gene. The CDR3 DNA sequence: TGTGCCAGCAGTTATCAGGGGGCCCCCTATAATTCACCCCTCCACTTT. Amino acids: CASSYQGAPYNSPLHF.

The chain couples TRBV21-1 to TRBJ1-1. TRBV21-1 is noted as a pseudogene. CDR3 size: 14 residues. This CDR3 is CASTKKEFLVGAFF. The CDR3 bases are TGTGCCAGCACTAAGAAGGAGTTCCTGGTTGGAGCTTTCTTT.

V and J are TRBV12-2 and TRBJ2-6; the table's D call, TRBD2, has no DNA check behind it. TRBV12-2 is marked as a pseudogene. The CDR3 has 18 amino acids. The CDR3 DNA reads TGTGCAAGTCGCAACCTTCTAGCGGGTTGCTCTGGGGCCAACGTCCTGACTTTC. It encodes CASRNLLAGCSGANVLTF.

In this sample, this clone turned up once. The genes are TRBV2 and TRBJ1-3; the D is unclear. Germline CDR1 and CDR2: SNHLY and FYNNEI. The CDR3 loop spans 16 amino acids. V gave up 2 bases and J gave up 0 bases, with 11 bases separating them. This CDR3 reads CASSERDSYSGNTIYF. As DNA, the CDR3 is TGTGCCAGCAGTGAAAGGGATTCTTACTCTGGAAACACCATATATTTT.

The chain has TRBV23-1 and TRBJ2-3; 7 nucleotides line up with TRBD1. TRBV23-1 is identified as an open reading frame with a role that is uncertain. The CDR3 length is 15 residues. V shed 9 bases and J 0 bases; nucleotides not matched to a gene: 9. The CDR3 reads CARPGQPASTDTQYF. CDR3 in DNA: TGCGCCAGACCGGGACAGCCTGCTAGCACAGATACGCAGTATTTT.

This clone was detected only a few times. V is TRBV30 and J is TRBJ1-5; maybe TRBD1 (6 bases). This CDR3 region has 15 residues. The V end lost 1 base, the J end lost 2 bases, and 12 bases lay between the germline ends. From germline, CDR1 is GTSNPN and CDR2 SVGIG (reference sequence). CDR3 nucleotides: TGTGCCTGGAGTGATGGACAGTTGGGCAATCAGCCCCAGCATTTT. This encodes CAWSDGQLGNQPQHF.

V and J are TRBV5-1 and TRBJ1-1; a possible D gene is TRBD1 (6 bases). V was cut by 3 bases and J by 4 bases, with 16 bases left in between. From germline, CDR1 is SGHRS and CDR2 YFSETQ. The length of the CDR3 is 15 residues. Here the CDR3 DNA reads TGCGCCAGCAGCTCCGCCGGAGGGGGTGGCACTGAAGCTTTCTTT. Translation gives CASSSAGGGGTEAFF. The full variable domain, completed using reference TRBV5-1 and TRBJ1-1, is KAGVTQTPRYLIKTRGQQVTLSCSPISGHRSVSWYQQTPGQGLQFLFEYFSETQRNKGNFPGRFSGRQFSNSRSEMNVSTLELGDSALYLCASSSAGGGGTEAFFGQGTRLTVV.

The chain employs TRBV18 and TRBJ2-1, with 9 bases matching TRBD2. Germline V gives CDR1 KGHSH, CDR2 LQKENI. J was trimmed by 6 bases and V by 6 bases; bases with no gene match: 15. This CDR3 spans 17 amino acids. In DNA form, the CDR3 reads TGTGCCAGCTCCCGGGGAGGAGTTAGCGGGAGCTCCAATGAGCAGTTCTTC. Translation: CASSRGGVSGSSNEQFF.

The chain employs TRBV28 and TRBJ2-4, with 9 bases aligning to TRBD1. In germline, CDR1 is MDHEN, CDR2 SYDVKM. This CDR3 comprises 20 residues. J gave up 1 base and V 3 bases, and 16 bases lay outside the gene matches. The CDR3 spells CASSFLPRGGTGWAKNIQYF. In nucleotides, the CDR3 is TGTGCCAGCAGTTTCCTCCCAAGGGGGGGGACAGGGTGGGCCAAAAACATTCAGTACTTC.

The CDR3 bases are TGTGCCTGGGGGAAGTCCTACAATGAGCAGTTCTTC. It translates to CAWGKSYNEQFF. V gene TRBV30 combines with J gene TRBJ2-1, with D hard to call. From germline, CDR1 is GTSNPN and CDR2 SVGIG (reference sequence). The germline V and J ends were trimmed by 5 bases and 1 base, with 6 bases remaining between them. This CDR3 spans 12 amino acids.

The chain couples TRBV4-1 to TRBJ2-5; D remains unclear. The CDR3 totals 13 residues. V gave up 4 bases and J gave up 5 bases, with 11 bases separating them. Germline values: CDR1 MGHRA, CDR2 YSYEKL. As DNA, the CDR3 is TGCGCCAGCAGCCCGCTCCCGGAGGAGACCCAGTACTTC. Amino acids: CASSPLPEETQYF.

The V gene is TRBV28, the J gene TRBJ1-6; maybe TRBD1 (5 bases). From germline, CDR1 is MDHEN and CDR2 SYDVKM. CDR3 length: 15 amino acids. V was pared by 5 bases and J by 7 bases, with 15 bases between. CDR3 DNA sequence: TGTGCCAGCAGTGTTCACAGGTCCAGCAATTCACCCCTCCACTTT. This sequence encodes CASSVHRSSNSPLHF.

This clone appeared a few times. In DNA, the CDR3 is TGTGCCAGCACTACTAACACTGAAGCTTTCTTT. Translating gives CASTTNTEAFF. The chain employs TRBV6-1 and TRBJ1-1; no clear D gene. Deletions cut 7 bases from V and 2 bases from J, with 5 bases between. Germline V CDR1 and CDR2: MNHNS, SASEGT. The CDR3 is 11 residues long.

The chain links TRBV28 to TRBJ1-5; no firm D call. CDR3 length equals 11 residues. Germline V lookup: CDR1 MDHEN, CDR2 SYDVKM. Trimming shortened V by 2 bases and J by 6 bases, and 2 bases separated the two germline ends. The CDR3 loop reads CASSLGQPQHF. Here the CDR3 DNA reads TGTGCCAGCAGTTTAGGTCAGCCCCAGCATTTT.

This clone was seen a single time. The chain links TRBV18 to TRBJ2-5, with a weak D call TRBD1 (5 bases). Looked up from germline, CDR1 is KGHSH and CDR2 is LQKENI. Trimming removed 0 bases from V and 4 bases from J, with 12 bases in between. The CDR3 length is 15 residues. The CDR3: CASSPPARVGETQYF. DNA of the CDR3: TGTGCCAGCTCACCACCGGCCAGGGTGGGAGAGACCCAGTACTTC.

The chain recombines TRBV5-1 with TRBJ2-7; weak D call: TRBD2 (5 bases). The CDR3 covers 14 residues. Germline CDR1 reads SGHRS; CDR2 reads YFSETQ. The germline V and J ends were trimmed by 2 bases and 0 bases, with 9 bases remaining between them. The CDR3 DNA sequence: TGCGCCAGCAGCTTTAGCGTGACCTCCTACGAGCAGTACTTC. It yields the protein CASSFSVTSYEQYF.

This clone was counted once. The chain carries TRBV7-8 and TRBJ2-1; 11 positions agree with TRBD2. Germline CDR1 reads SGHVS; CDR2 reads FQNEAQ. There are 16 residues in the CDR3. V lost 3 bases to trimming and J lost 5 bases; unmatched junction nucleotides: 6. CDR3 nucleotides: TGTGCCAGCAGCTTCTACTCTAGCGGGAGGAACAATGAGCAGTTCTTC. Residues: CASSFYSSGRNNEQFF.

This sequence joins TRBV19 and TRBJ2-4, with D perhaps matching TRBD2 (7 bases). The CDR3 is made up of 13 amino acids. Trimming left V 10 bases short and J 10 bases short, with 20 bases between. Germline CDR1 LNHDA, CDR2 SQIVND (reference sequence). This CDR3 reads CATAGADKLIQYF. The CDR3 region has the DNA TGTGCCACGGCGGGGGCGGACAAGTTAATTCAGTACTTC.

This chain uses TRBV6-5 with TRBJ2-1; 8 nucleotides line up with TRBD1. Germline CDR1 MNHEY, CDR2 SVGAGI. The CDR3 runs 13 residues. Unmatched junction bases numbered 4, after V lost 8 bases and J lost 4 bases. CDR3 in DNA: TGTGCCAGCCGCAGGGGGCCTTACAATGAGCAGTTCTTC. This translates into CASRRGPYNEQFF.

The chain has TRBV27 and TRBJ2-7; 11 bases fit TRBD1. CDR3 length equals 13 residues. The trim removed 4 bases at V and 4 bases at J, leaving 0 bases unmatched. Germline V gene lookup returns CDR1 MNHEY and CDR2 SMNVEV (reference sequence). CDR3 nucleotide sequence: TGTGCCAGCAGTTGGGACAGGGGGTACGAGCAGTACTTC. Protein: CASSWDRGYEQYF.